This TCR beta chain originates from a study of monozygotic twins with cystic fibrosis. Study summary: Approximately 2.7 micrograms of fragmented DNA underwent roughly 16 PCR cycles for library preparation. Overall study results and limits: Low clonality (median around 0.009) suggested a mostly naive repertoire. Monozygotic CF twins shared more identical nucleotide clonotypes than unrelated patients. V usage most resembled the co-twin in 13 of 16 pairs.

CDR3 length: 14 amino acids. Germline V gene lookup returns CDR1 SEHNR and CDR2 FQNEAQ (reference sequence). Trimming stripped 3 bases from V and 7 bases from J, with 13 bases between. This clone was counted once. Its specificity is not known. Measured with immunoSEQ multiplex PCR; TCRdb has only the in-frame clones, and not every one. The profile covers approximately 27,000 clones, with approximately 90% appearing a single time and 0.45% to 0.65% taken by the ten largest. The receptor's source is a girl aged 2 to 9 with cystic fibrosis. Sequenced material: blood. The J gene is TRBJ1-5, the V gene TRBV7-9; D not resolved. In DNA form, the CDR3 reads TGTGCCAGCAGCTTTAGCACGATGGGACAGCCCCAGCATTTT. Residues: CASSFSTMGQPQHF.